A single sample is the source of the 27 T cell receptor beta chains below, sequenced in a study of T-cell reconstitution after alpha-beta-depleted transplantation in children. Preparation of the TCRbeta library was carried out with unique molecular identifiers. TCRdb processed the PCR reads anew with MiXCR; each CDR3 protein has one entry. The top ten clones hold roughly 6% of a sample with approximately 390,000 distinct CDR3 sequences, roughly 11% of them seen once. The source material was PBMCs from the stem cell graft donor, sampled from the stem cell graft. Source of these receptors: a human donor who donated a stem cell graft to a child with acute myeloid leukemia.

The chain recombines TRBV10-3 with TRBJ2-7, with D tentatively TRBD1 or TRBD2 (5 bases each). Germline V gene sequence: CDR1 ENHRY, CDR2 SYGVKD. V dropped 2 bases and J dropped 3 bases, with 14 bases sitting between them. This CDR3 contains 15 residues. This CDR3 reads CAISERTGTNYEQYF. The CDR3 region has the DNA TGTGCCATCAGTGAGCGGACCGGGACCAACTACGAGCAGTACTTC.

This clonotype was counted at least ten times. The J gene is TRBJ2-5, the V gene TRBV5-6; TRBD1 agrees at 7 bases. CDR3 size: 14 residues. Germline V gene data show CDR1 as SGHDT and CDR2 as YYEEEE. The V segment lost 3 bases and the J segment 5 bases; nucleotides outside the gene matches: 7. CDR3 coding DNA: TGTGCCAGCAGCTGGACAGGTGGCCGGGAGACCCAGTACTTC. This gives the protein CASSWTGGRETQYF.

V is TRBV11-2 and J is TRBJ2-3; 11 bases are shared with TRBD2. This CDR3 is built from 15 residues. Trimming took 4 bases from V and 5 from J; bases not matched to a gene: 5. Looked up from germline, CDR1 is SGHAT and CDR2 is FQNNGV. In nucleotides, the CDR3 is TGTGCCAGCAGCTCACTAGCGGGGGCGGGAGATACGCAGTATTTT. This codes for CASSSLAGAGDTQYF.

The CDR3 protein is CSARDSTGPPLHF. The CDR3 DNA reads TGCAGTGCTAGAGATTCGACAGGGCCACCCCTCCACTTT. This chain uses TRBV20-1 with TRBJ1-6, with TRBD1 matching 7 bases. The J segment lost 11 bases and the V segment lost 0 bases, leaving 4 bases of the junction unmatched. This CDR3 has 13 residues. Germline CDR1 and CDR2: DFQATT and SNEGSKA (reference sequence).

This clonotype turned up a few times. The chain couples TRBV5-1 to TRBJ2-7; 13 bases fit TRBD2. Unmatched junction bases numbered 7, after V lost 5 bases and J lost 5 bases. The CDR3 sequence is 15 residues long. The germline CDR1 and CDR2 sequences are SGHRS and YFSETQ. The CDR3: CASRRGTSGTDEQYF. CDR3 DNA sequence: TGCGCCAGCAGGCGGGGGACTAGCGGGACAGACGAGCAGTACTTC.

The rearrangement uses TRBV5-1 and TRBJ2-7; D remains ambiguous. Germline loops: CDR1 SGHRS, CDR2 YFSETQ. The CDR3 extends over 14 amino acids. V gave up 4 bases and J gave up 6 bases, with 17 bases separating them. The CDR3 region has the DNA TGCGCCAGCAGCCCGGTGGGCGCTGAGAGCGAGCAGTACTTC. As protein: CASSPVGAESEQYF.

Many counts were recorded for this clonotype. The chain carries TRBV27 and TRBJ2-1; 7 positions agree with TRBD1. With V trimmed by 4 bases and J by 4 bases, 1 base remained unmatched. This CDR3 contains 13 residues. Germline V gene lookup returns CDR1 MNHEY and CDR2 SMNVEV (reference sequence). CDR3 sequence reads: CASSWGQYNEQFF. The CDR3 nucleotides read TGTGCCAGCAGTTGGGGACAGTACAATGAGCAGTTCTTC.

This clonotype came up many times. V and J are TRBV5-1 and TRBJ2-5; TRBD2 matches 10 bases. Trimming removed 4 bases from V and 5 bases from J; junction bases left unmatched: 11. CDR3 size: 16 residues. The V gene's germline CDR1 is SGHRS and CDR2 YFSETQ. This chain's CDR3 is CASSTRLAGEGETQYF. CDR3 DNA: TGCGCCAGCAGCACCCGACTAGCGGGTGAAGGGGAGACCCAGTACTTC.

This clonotype occurred a few times. The CDR3 protein is CAVRKWEGRLFF. DNA of the CDR3: TGTGCCGTAAGGAAGTGGGAGGGTCGGTTGTTCTTC. This chain connects TRBV12-3 or TRBV12-4 to TRBJ2-1; 7 bases fit TRBD2. The CDR3 contains 12 residues. V lost 11 bases, J lost 15 bases, and 16 bases stayed unmatched.

This clonotype occurred a few times. The V call is TRBV27, the J call TRBJ2-1, with TRBD2 matching over 15 bases. Germline CDR1 and CDR2: MNHEY and SMNVEV (reference sequence). The CDR3 extends over 19 amino acids. Losses at the gene ends were 3 bases for V and 4 bases for J; bases not matched to a gene: 10. This CDR3 is CASSFPGLAGGVRYNEQFF. CDR3 coding DNA: TGTGCCAGCAGTTTCCCGGGACTAGCGGGAGGAGTGAGGTACAATGAGCAGTTCTTC.

This clonotype was seen ten or more times. The J gene is TRBJ1-2, the V gene TRBV10-3; D remains ambiguous. The germline V and J ends were trimmed by 7 bases and 4 bases, with 10 bases remaining between them. CDR3 length: 12 amino acids. Germline values: CDR1 ENHRY, CDR2 SYGVKD. This CDR3 reads CAINDGGYGYTF. The CDR3 nucleotides are TGTGCCATCAATGACGGCGGCTATGGCTACACCTTC.

This clonotype has only a few counts. The chain combines TRBV20-1 with TRBJ1-1; tentative D call: TRBD1 (5 bases). The germline V gene has CDR1 DFQATT and CDR2 SNEGSKA (reference sequence). With 5 bases removed from V and 3 bases from J, the gap between germline ends came to 13 bases. This CDR3 has 13 amino acids. DNA for the CDR3: TGCAGTGCTTCAGACATAGGGGACACTGAAGCTTTCTTT. Its translation is CSASDIGDTEAFF.

This chain uses TRBV7-2 with TRBJ2-1; 12 bases are shared with TRBD2. This CDR3 region has 15 residues. Looked up from germline, CDR1 is SGHTA and CDR2 is FQGNSA. The J segment lost 9 bases and the V segment lost 6 bases, leaving 9 bases of the junction unmatched. The CDR3 bases are TGTGCCAGCAGAGTCCGACTAGCGGGAGAAAGTGAGCAGTTCTTC. Translated: CASRVRLAGESEQFF.

This chain uses TRBV5-1 with TRBJ2-2; tentative D call: TRBD1 (6 bases). Looked up from germline, CDR1 is SGHRS and CDR2 is YFSETQ. CDR3 length: 13 amino acids. Trimming took 10 bases from V and 6 from J, leaving 16 bases between them. The CDR3 region has the DNA TGCGCCGGCCGACAGGAAAGCGCCGGGGAGCTGTTTTTT. Translation gives CAGRQESAGELFF.

This clonotype was seen more than once but under ten times. CDR3 amino acids: CASSLATSGNYEQYF. In DNA form, the CDR3 reads TGTGCCAGCAGCTTAGCGACTAGCGGGAACTACGAGCAGTACTTC. This chain uses TRBV7-8 with TRBJ2-7, with 11 bases aligning to TRBD2. Germline CDR1 SGHVS, CDR2 FQNEAQ. This CDR3 has 15 amino acids. V was clipped by 0 bases and J by 3 bases; unmatched bases: 1.

This clonotype was seen more than once but under ten times. V is TRBV27 and J is TRBJ1-4; perhaps TRBD1 as D (5 bases). The ends were cut back, 2 bases at V and 6 bases at J, with 7 bases in the middle. Per germline, CDR1 MNHEY and CDR2 SMNVEV (reference sequence). The length of the CDR3 is 13 residues. The CDR3 sequence is CASSLLGDEKLFF. DNA for the CDR3: TGTGCCAGCAGTTTACTGGGGGATGAAAAACTGTTTTTT.

This clonotype was detected a few times. The rearrangement links TRBV5-1 to TRBJ2-7; 8 nucleotides line up with TRBD2. In germline, CDR1 is SGHRS, CDR2 YFSETQ. V lost 1 base to trimming and J lost 2 bases; unmatched junction nucleotides: 8. There are 16 residues in the CDR3. CDR3 in DNA: TGCGCCAGCAGCTTGTTTGCTAGCGGGTCCCCCTACGAGCAGTACTTC. The encoded protein is CASSLFASGSPYEQYF.

The genes are TRBV7-6 and TRBJ2-1; D is perhaps TRBD2 (5 bases). Germline V CDR1 and CDR2: SGHVS, FNYEAQ. Trimming pared 5 bases from V and 8 bases from J, leaving 16 bases between. There are 14 residues in the CDR3. In nucleotides, the CDR3 is TGTGCCAGCAGCGGGTTCCGGGAAAATCATGAGCAGTTCTTC. Translated, it gives CASSGFRENHEQFF.

This chain connects TRBV4-2 to TRBJ2-7, with D perhaps TRBD2 (6 bases). CDR1 is LGHNA, CDR2 YNFKEQ, per germline. The CDR3 runs 14 residues. Trimming took 4 bases from V and 2 from J, leaving 12 bases between them. CDR3 in DNA: TGTGCCAGCAGCCCCGGAGGGGCCCCCTACGAGCAGTACTTC. Its translation is CASSPGGAPYEQYF.

This clonotype was detected only a few times. The chain has TRBV7-8 and TRBJ2-7, with TRBD1 matching 9 bases. The CDR3 totals 16 residues. The germline CDR1 and CDR2 sequences are SGHVS and FQNEAQ. Losses at the gene ends were 5 bases for V and 6 bases for J; bases not matched to a gene: 14. CDR3 region: CASSGPGTGISFEQYF. Here the CDR3 DNA reads TGTGCCAGCAGCGGACCCGGGACAGGGATCTCTTTCGAGCAGTACTTC.

The chain couples TRBV6-5 to TRBJ1-4; 7 nucleotides align to TRBD1. Trimming at V came to 1 base and at J to 7 bases, leaving 6 bases not matched to a gene. Germline V gene sequence: CDR1 MNHEY, CDR2 SVGAGI. CDR3 length equals 15 residues. The CDR3 sequence is CASSYLPGQTEKLFF. DNA of the CDR3: TGTGCCAGCAGTTACTTACCGGGACAGACTGAAAAACTGTTTTTT.

This clonotype was observed many times. The rearrangement links TRBV27 to TRBJ1-5; 7 bases map to TRBD1. Trimming took 6 bases from V and 3 from J; bases not matched to a gene: 5. Germline CDR1 and CDR2: MNHEY and SMNVEV (reference sequence). CDR3 length: 14 amino acids. CDR3 bases: TGTGCCAGCAGAAAGACAGGGAACAATCAGCCCCAGCATTTT. Protein sequence: CASRKTGNNQPQHF.

This clonotype was detected many times. The chain carries TRBV27 and TRBJ2-6, with a weak D call TRBD2 (6 bases). The CDR3 sequence is 15 residues long. In germline, CDR1 is MNHEY, CDR2 SMNVEV (reference sequence). V lost 2 bases, J lost 4 bases, and 9 bases lay in between. This chain's CDR3 is CASSLGGVGANVLTF. The DNA of the CDR3 is TGTGCCAGCAGTTTAGGAGGGGTGGGGGCCAACGTCCTGACTTTC.

The J gene is TRBJ2-3, the V gene TRBV29-1; TRBD2 might be the D (5 bases). Germline lookup yields CDR1 SQVTM and CDR2 ANQGSEA. The CDR3 sequence is 17 residues long. V was shortened by 1 base and J by 0 bases, with 17 bases between the two germline ends. CDR3 protein: CSVEGIAQTTSTDTQYF. The DNA for the CDR3 is TGCAGCGTTGAAGGTATAGCGCAGACGACTAGCACAGATACGCAGTATTTT.

This clonotype appeared a single time. The rearrangement uses TRBV2 and TRBJ2-3; TRBD1 might be the D (5 bases). The germline V gene has CDR1 SNHLY and CDR2 FYNNEI. The CDR3 has 19 residues. The ends were cut back, 7 bases at V and 0 bases at J, with 26 bases in the middle. In nucleotides, the CDR3 is TGTGCCAGCACGAAAACAGGCGCCCAAATAATGACTAGCACAGATACGCAGTATTTT. This sequence encodes CASTKTGAQIMTSTDTQYF.

This clonotype was seen only a few times. The chain links TRBV12-3 or TRBV12-4 to TRBJ1-5, with D perhaps matching TRBD1 (6 bases). The CDR3 has 14 residues. Trimming removed 7 bases at V and 1 base at J, with 11 bases between. Here the CDR3 reads CASTPTGSNQPQHF. DNA for the CDR3: TGTGCCAGCACCCCTACAGGGAGCAATCAGCCCCAGCATTTT.

This chain uses TRBV20-1 with TRBJ2-5, with 7 bases identical to TRBD2. Germline CDR1 reads DFQATT; CDR2 reads SNEGSKA (reference sequence). This CDR3 has 12 residues. Losses at the gene ends were 3 bases for V and 5 bases for J; bases not matched to a gene: 3. The CDR3 loop reads CSARTSRETQYF. CDR3 nucleotides: TGCAGTGCTAGGACTAGCCGTGAGACCCAGTACTTC.